This T cell receptor (beta chain) was sequenced in a study of somatic mutations in cytotoxic T cells in rheumatoid arthritis. Study observations and caveats: CD8+ clonality rose with age in rheumatoid arthritis patients, not healthy controls. There was no knowledge of the antigen targets of the expanded CD8+ clones.

In the study's own analysis: Some patient CD8+ clones were larger than 1%, and these rarely matched published virus-specific TCRB sequences. Sequenced by immunoSEQ multiplex PCR; TCRdb stores in-frame clones only, minus some. The DNA gave D and trimming, while V, J and clone size come from that table. This table has about 2,300 clones, just under 85% appearing once. The CDR3 is 14 amino acids. The germline V and J ends were trimmed by 4 bases and 1 base, with 10 bases remaining between them. The germline gives CDR1 SGHAT, CDR2 FQNNGV. Concerning this clone itself: Its specificity is unknown.

The rearrangement links TRBV11-2 to TRBJ1-1, with TRBD1 as a possible D gene (6 bases). Input material: CD8+ T cells sorted from blood. This receptor was obtained from an adult with rheumatoid arthritis. CDR3 coding DNA: TGTGCCAGCAGCTCTCTGGGACAGAACACTGAAGCTTTCTTT. Its translation is CASSSLGQNTEAFF.